One sample yielded the 19 T cell receptor beta chains listed below, sequenced in a study of Ad26.COV2.S vaccination and SARS-CoV-2 variants. This sample's treatment: about 20 received Ad26.COV2.S at low or high dose, single or two shots; about five received placebo; per-sample allocation not given. On day 63 after the first injection, vaccine and placebo recipients gave samples. Repertoires were generated with immunoSEQ multiplex PCR, while TCRdb's copy carries only in-frame clones and drops some. The sample lists about 430,000 clones; around 90% were seen once. The sequences come from peripheral blood, collected in a trial of Ad26.COV2.S vaccine versus placebo. The receptors come from a person aged 18-60 years who received the Ad26.COV2.S COVID-19 vaccine or a placebo.

The chain couples TRBV28 to TRBJ1-5; tentative D call: TRBD1 (6 bases). V was clipped by 5 bases and J by 6 bases, with 23 bases between them. This CDR3 has 17 residues. CDR1 and CDR2 from the germline V gene are MDHEN and SYDVKM. The CDR3 here is CASSHYGVQGGAQPQHF. The CDR3 DNA sequence: TGTGCCAGCAGTCATTATGGGGTACAGGGCGGCGCTCAGCCCCAGCATTTT.

The chain carries TRBV19 and TRBJ2-1; the D gene is possibly TRBD2 (5 bases). The germline V and J ends were trimmed by 7 bases and 3 bases, with 10 bases remaining between them. The length of the CDR3 is 13 residues. The germline V gene has CDR1 LNHDA and CDR2 SQIVND (reference sequence). The CDR3 sequence is CASTRTLYNEQFF. The CDR3 coding sequence is TGTGCCAGTACTAGGACTCTCTACAATGAGCAGTTCTTC.

Comment on this clone: The same CDR3 arises from other DNA sequences in this sample as well. The genes are TRBV6-5 and TRBJ2-7, with TRBD2 matching over 8 bases. CDR1 and CDR2 (germline): MNHEY, SVGAGI. CDR3 length: 15 amino acids. With 0 bases clipped from V and 0 bases from J, the junction kept 1 base outside the gene matches. CDR3 sequence reads: CASSYSGRASYEQYF. As DNA, the CDR3 is TGTGCCAGCAGTTACTCCGGGAGGGCCTCCTACGAGCAGTACTTC.

This clone has only one observation. The V gene is TRBV9, the J gene TRBJ2-1; 7 bases are shared with TRBD2. V lost 4 bases to trimming and J lost 4 bases; unmatched junction nucleotides: 8. The CDR3 consists of 15 residues. Per the germline V gene, CDR1 is SGDLS and CDR2 is YYNGEE. The CDR3 reads CASSPDGRGYNEQFF. Written as DNA, the CDR3 is TGTGCCAGCAGCCCCGATGGGCGGGGGTACAATGAGCAGTTCTTC.

The CDR3 reads CASSGRGIRRQETQYF. CDR3 coding DNA: TGTGCCAGCAGTGGACGAGGGATCCGTCGGCAAGAGACCCAGTACTTC. The chain is built from TRBV6-1 and TRBJ2-5; possibly TRBD2 for D (5 bases). The CDR3 has 16 amino acids. From germline, CDR1 is MNHNS and CDR2 SASEGT. V lost 4 bases, J lost 2 bases, and 17 bases lay in between.

This chain joins TRBV7-9 and TRBJ2-3, with 9 nucleotides matching TRBD1. CDR1 is SEHNR, CDR2 FQNEAQ, per germline (reference sequence). V shed 8 bases and J 5 bases; nucleotides not matched to a gene: 11. The CDR3 totals 15 residues. The CDR3 nucleotides are TGTGCCAGCCTGGGATACGGGACAGGGTTAGATACGCAGTATTTT. Residues: CASLGYGTGLDTQYF.

The CDR3 loop is CASSLASSSTDTQYF. Written as DNA, the CDR3 is TGTGCCAGCAGTTTGGCCTCTTCTAGCACAGATACGCAGTATTTT. The rearrangement uses TRBV27 and TRBJ2-3; D gene uncertain. Germline CDR1 reads MNHEY; CDR2 reads SMNVEV (reference sequence). The CDR3 runs to 15 residues. Deletions cut 3 bases from V and 0 bases from J, with 10 bases between.

This clone was seen once. The chain employs TRBV9 and TRBJ2-7; 9 bases are shared with TRBD2. From germline, CDR1 is SGDLS and CDR2 YYNGEE. The length of the CDR3 is 14 residues. V dropped 1 base and J dropped 2; count of bases not matched to a gene: 1. The CDR3: CASSVSGRPYEQYF. Here the CDR3 DNA reads TGTGCCAGCAGCGTAAGCGGGAGGCCCTACGAGCAGTACTTC.

This rearrangement joins TRBV7-9 to TRBJ2-7, with 7 bases that match TRBD2. With 3 bases clipped from V and 2 bases from J, the junction kept 13 bases outside the gene matches. The CDR3 loop spans 17 amino acids. CDR1 is SEHNR and CDR2 is FQNEAQ in the germline V gene (reference sequence). In DNA form, the CDR3 reads TGTGCCAGCAGCTTTTCGTTGTTGATCGGGGGGACCTACGAGCAGTACTTC. It specifies CASSFSLLIGGTYEQYF.

The rearrangement joins TRBV14 to TRBJ1-1; D is undetermined. Germline-derived CDR1 and CDR2 are SGHDN and FVKESK. The CDR3 is made up of 13 amino acids. Trimming stripped 0 bases from V and 4 bases from J, with 6 bases between. For the CDR3, the DNA is TGTGCCAGCAGCCAAGAAAGAGCCACTGAAGCTTTCTTT. Translating gives CASSQERATEAFF.

This clone was recorded a few times. The rearrangement joins TRBV14 to TRBJ2-5; 11 bases are shared with TRBD2. Germline V gene data show CDR1 as SGHDN and CDR2 as FVKESK. The CDR3 length is 16 residues. Trimming removed 0 bases from V and 6 bases from J; junction bases left unmatched: 6. The CDR3 loop is CASSQDISSGRKTQYF. CDR3 coding DNA: TGTGCCAGCAGCCAAGATATTTCTAGCGGGAGGAAGACCCAGTACTTC.

J is TRBJ2-7 and V is TRBV11-2, with 9 positions matching TRBD1. CDR1 is SGHAT and CDR2 is FQNNGV in the germline V gene. After removal of 0 bases from V and 6 bases from J, the junction contained 6 bases not matched to a gene. The CDR3 is 15 residues long. The CDR3 sequence is CASSLEYRGRGEQYF. The DNA of the CDR3 is TGTGCCAGCAGCTTAGAGTACAGGGGGCGCGGCGAGCAGTACTTC. Supplemented by reference TRBV11-2 and TRBJ2-7, the full variable domain reads EAGVAQSPRYKIIEKRQSVAFWCNPISGHATLYWYQQILGQGPKLLIQFQNNGVVDDSQLPKDRFSAERLKGVDSTLKIQPAKLEDSAVYLCASSLEYRGRGEQYFGPGTRLTVT.

The rearrangement uses TRBV4-3 and TRBJ2-1; 7 bases match TRBD1. Germline CDR1 reads LGHNA; CDR2 reads YSLEER. The trim removed 3 bases at V and 5 bases at J, leaving 13 bases unmatched. CDR3 size: 17 residues. The CDR3 reads CASSHGPDREADNEQFF. In DNA, the CDR3 is TGCGCCAGCAGCCACGGGCCCGACAGGGAAGCGGACAATGAGCAGTTCTTC.

This clone was observed a few times. The gene calls are TRBV6-2 or TRBV6-3 and TRBJ1-5, with unresolved D. Germline V lookup: CDR1 MNHEY, CDR2 SVGEGT. The CDR3 spans 13 residues. Trimming took 5 bases from V and 0 from J, leaving 5 bases between them. This CDR3 reads CASSRDSNQPQHF. DNA for the CDR3: TGTGCCAGCAGTCGGGATAGCAATCAGCCCCAGCATTTT.

V is TRBV6-2 or TRBV6-3 and J is TRBJ1-2; D unclear. Trimming left V 0 bases short and J 3 bases short, with 5 bases between. Germline-derived CDR1 and CDR2 are MNHEY and SVGEGT. The length of the CDR3 is 13 residues. CDR3 sequence (DNA): TGTGCCAGCAGTTACTCAGGGCACTATGGCTACACCTTC. This codes for CASSYSGHYGYTF.

The V call is TRBV19, the J call TRBJ2-3, with D uncertain. The CDR3 contains 12 residues. Trimming stripped 5 bases from V and 3 bases from J, with 6 bases between. Germline values: CDR1 LNHDA, CDR2 SQIVND (reference sequence). As DNA, the CDR3 is TGTGCCAGTAGTGATAGGACAGATACGCAGTATTTT. Translated: CASSDRTDTQYF. Looking up the rest from reference TRBV19 and TRBJ2-3 gives the full variable domain: DGGITQSPKYLFRKEGQNVTLSCEQNLNHDAMYWYRQDPGQGLRLIYYSQIVNDFQKGDIAEGYSVSREKKESFPLTVTSAQKNPTAFYLCASSDRTDTQYFGPGTRLTVL.

The V call is TRBV5-5, the J call TRBJ2-5; a possible D gene is TRBD2 (6 bases). V lost 7 bases to trimming and J lost 5 bases, with 18 bases between them. CDR3 length: 14 residues. Germline CDR1 and CDR2: SGHKS and YYEKEE (reference sequence). DNA of the CDR3: TGTGCCAGCCGAAGGCTAGCGTTGGTGGAGACCCAGTACTTC. It encodes CASRRLALVETQYF.

The genes are TRBV25-1 and TRBJ1-2, with 9 bases aligning to TRBD1. The trim removed 1 base at V and 3 bases at J, leaving 3 bases unmatched. The CDR3 is made up of 15 amino acids. Germline V gene sequence: CDR1 MGHDK, CDR2 SYGVNS. CDR3 residues: CASSELDRGDYGYTF. The DNA of the CDR3 is TGTGCCAGCAGTGAATTGGACAGGGGAGACTATGGCTACACCTTC.

This clone was recorded once. The chain links TRBV5-4 to TRBJ1-2, with 7 bases aligning to TRBD1. The CDR3 loop spans 15 amino acids. J lost 4 bases, V lost 3 bases, and 9 bases had no gene match. CDR1 and CDR2 from the germline V gene are SGHNT and YYREEE (reference sequence). The CDR3 DNA reads TGTGCCAGCAGCTCAGACAGGGACTTTATCTATGGCTACACCTTC. This translates into CASSSDRDFIYGYTF.